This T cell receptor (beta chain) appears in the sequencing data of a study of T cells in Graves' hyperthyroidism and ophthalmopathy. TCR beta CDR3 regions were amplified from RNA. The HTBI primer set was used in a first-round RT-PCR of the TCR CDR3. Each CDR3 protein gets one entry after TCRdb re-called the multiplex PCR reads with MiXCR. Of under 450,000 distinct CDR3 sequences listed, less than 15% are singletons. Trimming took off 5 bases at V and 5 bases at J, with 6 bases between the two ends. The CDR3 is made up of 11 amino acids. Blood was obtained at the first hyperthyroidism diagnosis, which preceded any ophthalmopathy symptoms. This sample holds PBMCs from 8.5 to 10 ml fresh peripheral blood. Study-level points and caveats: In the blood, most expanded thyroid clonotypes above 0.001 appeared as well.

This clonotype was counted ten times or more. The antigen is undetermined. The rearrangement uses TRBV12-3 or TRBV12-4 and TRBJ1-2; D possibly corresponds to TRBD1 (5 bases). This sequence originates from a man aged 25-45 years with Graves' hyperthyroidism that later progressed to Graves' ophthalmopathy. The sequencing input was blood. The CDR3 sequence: CASSRGYGYTF. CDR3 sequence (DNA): TGTGCCAGCAGTCGGGGGTATGGCTACACCTTC.